Included here is one T cell receptor (beta chain) sequence, with context. The target antigen is unknown. This entry comes from a study of CD8 T cells in Susac syndrome. Random hexamers primed reverse transcription of about 0.5 to 1 ug RNA. Amplification of TCR beta CDR3 across 54 Vbeta and 13 Jbeta was performed with immunoSEQ multiplex PCR. TCRdb analysed the immunoSEQ multiplex PCR reads with MiXCR anew, one entry per CDR3 protein. Seen here are 300,000 to 350,000 distinct CDR3 sequences, about 91% observed once, and the top ten hold roughly 0.07%. General study points: The study conceded that relatively few individuals underwent its TCR sequencing and HLA analysis.

Sequencing of TCR beta was performed on blood CD8+ and CD4+ T cells. TEMRA cells were FACS-enriched, unlike CD8+ and CD4+ T cells, which were negatively isolated. The TCR originated in a human donor with multiple sclerosis. The specimen sequenced was CD4+ T cells from PBMCs.

CDR3 DNA sequence: TGTGCCAGCAGCGGTGACAGGGCGGGTGGCTACACCTTC. It encodes CASSGDRAGGYTF. The chain carries TRBV7-2 and TRBJ1-2; TRBD1 matches 7 bases. V trimming: 5 bases; J trimming: 7 bases; junction bases outside the gene matches: 7. This CDR3 is built from 13 residues. Germline V gene data show CDR1 as SGHTA and CDR2 as FQGNSA.